The rows below give T cell receptor beta chains drawn from one sample of a study of patients and donors after allogeneic stem cell transplantation. From the RT-PCR reads, TCRdb called clonotypes with MiXCR, one entry per CDR3 protein. The sample carries fewer than 500,000 distinct CDR3 sequences, around 16% recorded once. Specimen: blood, either unsorted or a sorted T cell fraction (not recorded which). The receptors stem from a human donor who was either an allogeneic HSCT recipient or a stem cell or donor lymphocyte infusion donor (not recorded which). It is not recorded whose cells these are; they may come from a transplant donor. Each CDR3 is given with its conserved first and last residue. The order of the fields is D gene, clone size, J gene, V gene, CDR3 protein, CDR3 DNA. D genes are given only for firm matches. Clone size is shown for a subset of rows, as once, few, many or a class of expanded clone.

NA,NA,TRBJ1-3,TRBV7-2,CASSFRDIWDTIYF,TGTGCCAGCAGCTTTCGGGACATATGGGACACCATATATTTT
NA,few,TRBJ2-3,TRBV20-1,CSASKMGTKTTRTQYF,TGCAGTGCTAGCAAAATGGGGACCAAGACTACGCGTACGCAGTATTTT
NA,NA,TRBJ2-3,TRBV18,CASSPRDKGFTDTQYF,TGTGCCAGCTCACCCCGGGACAAGGGCTTCACAGATACGCAGTATTTT
NA,few,TRBJ2-2,TRBV5-1,CASSVQGAGELFF,TGCGCCAGCAGCGTACAGGGAGCCGGGGAGCTGTTTTTT
TRBD1,few,TRBJ1-1,TRBV5-6,CASNPRTRGPTEAFF,TGTGCCAGCAACCCACGTACGAGGGGGCCGACTGAAGCTTTCTTT
NA,few,TRBJ2-5,TRBV7-9,CASSSILEGETQYF,TGTGCCAGCAGCTCGATTTTAGAGGGCGAGACCCAGTACTTC
TRBD1,few,TRBJ2-5,TRBV7-6,CASLDRAQETQYF,TGTGCCAGCTTAGACAGGGCACAAGAGACCCAGTACTTC
NA,NA,TRBJ2-4,TRBV3-1,CASSLRDSIQHF,TGTGCCAGCAGCCTCCGGGACTCAATTCAGCACTTC
TRBD2,NA,TRBJ2-3,TRBV4-3,CASSQVDGGDTDTQYF,TGCGCCAGCAGCCAAGTGGACGGGGGGGACACAGATACGCAGTATTTT
TRBD2,many,TRBJ2-3,TRBV7-2,CASSLGTSGGDTQYF,TGTGCCAGCAGCTTGGGGACTAGCGGAGGGGATACGCAGTATTTT
TRBD2,many,TRBJ2-3,TRBV10-3,CAIRRGGGAADTQYF,TGTGCCATCAGGCGAGGCGGGGGGGCGGCTGATACGCAGTATTTT
TRBD2,NA,TRBJ2-5,TRBV20-1,CSARWGRGTQYF,TGCAGTGCTAGGTGGGGGAGGGGGACCCAGTACTTC
NA,few,TRBJ2-5,TRBV6-1,CASSEAIRGRETQYF,TGTGCCAGCAGTGAAGCGATCCGGGGGCGAGAGACCCAGTACTTC
TRBD2,few,TRBJ2-2,TRBV24-1,CATSDWGGNRDTGELFF,TGTGCCACCAGTGATTGGGGGGGGAATCGAGACACCGGGGAGCTGTTTTTT
NA,few,TRBJ1-4,TRBV7-2,CASSSDGNEKLFF,TGTGCCAGCAGCTCAGACGGGAATGAAAAACTGTTTTTT
NA,few,TRBJ1-2,TRBV9,CASSVAGRASYGYTF,TGTGCCAGCAGCGTGGCGGGACGGGCTTCCTATGGCTACACCTTC
NA,NA,TRBJ2-4,TRBV19,CASSILGVEKNIQYF,TGTGCCAGTAGTATATTGGGGGTGGAAAAAAACATTCAGTACTTC
NA,NA,TRBJ2-5,TRBV21-1,CASSKTPNPGEGGETQYF,TGTGCCAGCAGCAAAACCCCGAACCCAGGGGAGGGTGGAGAGACCCAGTACTTC
TRBD2,few,TRBJ2-3,TRBV6-1,CASSLRLAGGLTDTQYF,TGTGCCAGCAGTCTACGACTAGCGGGAGGGCTCACAGATACGCAGTATTTT
TRBD1,few,TRBJ2-7,TRBV7-9,CSSSSGQSVYEQYF,TGTTCCAGCAGCTCGGGACAGTCCGTCTACGAGCAGTACTTC
NA,NA,TRBJ2-3,TRBV13,CASSGGGSGTDTQYF,TGTGCCAGCAGCGGCGGAGGATCGGGCACAGATACGCAGTATTTT
TRBD1,NA,TRBJ1-1,TRBV20-1,CSALTGNLKGAEAFF,TGCAGTGCTCTGACAGGGAACTTGAAGGGTGCTGAAGCTTTCTTT
TRBD1,NA,TRBJ1-1,TRBV4-1,CASSQKDRGLDTEAFF,TGCGCCAGCAGCCAGAAGGACAGGGGGCTTGACACTGAAGCTTTCTTT
TRBD2,NA,TRBJ2-3,TRBV5-1,CASSGGLADTDTQYF,TGCGCCAGCAGCGGGGGACTAGCGGACACAGATACGCAGTATTTT
TRBD1,many,TRBJ1-1,TRBV5-1,CASSFHWGQGAFF,TGCGCCAGCAGCTTCCACTGGGGACAGGGGGCTTTCTTT
NA,NA,TRBJ1-1,TRBV18,CASSPFRNTEAFF,TGTGCCAGCTCGCCCTTCAGAAACACTGAAGCTTTCTTT
NA,few,TRBJ2-7,TRBV5-1,CASRATTSEQYF,TGCGCCAGCCGGGCCACAACCTCCGAGCAGTACTTC
NA,NA,TRBJ2-7,TRBV9,CASSRGVEQYF,TGTGCCAGCAGCCGGGGAGTCGAGCAGTACTTC
TRBD1,NA,TRBJ2-1,TRBV7-2,CASSLGGSGQEFF,TGTGCCAGCAGCTTAGGAGGTTCGGGACAGGAGTTCTTC
NA,NA,TRBJ2-2,TRBV20-1,CSARATSVGELFF,TGCAGTGCTAGAGCTACTAGTGTCGGGGAGCTGTTTTTT
TRBD2,NA,TRBJ2-1,TRBV7-2,CASSLWAGGNNEQFF,TGTGCCAGCAGCTTATGGGCGGGGGGGAACAATGAGCAGTTCTTC
NA,many,TRBJ2-1,TRBV7-9,CASSRLAPSSYNEQFF,TGTGCCAGCAGCCGTTTAGCACCGAGCTCCTACAATGAGCAGTTCTTC
TRBD2,few,TRBJ2-3,TRBV4-1,CASSQPAGSSTDTQYF,TGCGCCAGCAGCCAACCAGCGGGGTCTAGCACAGATACGCAGTATTTT
NA,few,TRBJ2-6,TRBV10-3,CAISGGPTNGANVLTF,TGTGCCATCAGTGGAGGACCGACCAATGGGGCCAACGTCCTGACTTTC
NA,NA,TRBJ2-2,TRBV5-1,CASSPAGTTRGELFF,TGCGCCAGCAGCCCGGCAGGGACAACACGGGGGGAGCTGTTTTTT
NA,many,TRBJ1-6,TRBV4-3,CASSQVGVSPLHF,TGCGCCAGCAGCCAAGTAGGGGTTTCACCCCTCCACTTT
TRBD2,NA,TRBJ2-7,TRBV25-1,CASSELAGGYEQYF,TGTGCCAGCAGTGAACTAGCGGGAGGGTACGAGCAGTACTTC
NA,few,TRBJ1-1,TRBV20-1,CSARGGLGVNTEAFF,TGCAGTGCTAGGGGGGGTCTGGGGGTGAACACTGAAGCTTTCTTT
TRBD1,NA,TRBJ1-1,TRBV27,CASSLLGEGARTAFF,TGTGCCAGCAGTTTATTAGGTGAGGGGGCTCGCACAGCTTTCTTT
NA,few,TRBJ1-2,TRBV18,CASSPLGHLSYTF,TGTGCCAGCTCACCATTGGGCCACCTGAGCTACACCTTC
NA,NA,TRBJ2-3,TRBV7-9,CASSLAITGLSTDTQYF,TGTGCCAGCAGCTTAGCGATTACGGGACTTAGTACAGATACGCAGTATTTT
NA,NA,TRBJ1-5,TRBV6-1,CASSEALRGKQPQHF,TGTGCCAGCAGTGAAGCGCTGAGGGGAAAACAGCCCCAGCATTTT
TRBD1,NA,TRBJ2-1,TRBV6-4,CASSFDRGKANEQFF,TGTGCCAGCAGTTTCGACAGGGGTAAAGCGAATGAGCAGTTCTTC
NA,few,TRBJ2-1,TRBV2,CASTAYRLNEQFF,TGTGCCAGCACTGCCTACCGACTCAATGAGCAGTTCTTC
NA,few,TRBJ1-5,TRBV20-1,CSAVGTSNQPQHF,TGCAGTGCCGTCGGCACTAGCAATCAGCCCCAGCATTTT
TRBD1,NA,TRBJ1-1,TRBV5-1,CASSTQGAQGTEAFF,TGCGCCAGCAGCACCCAGGGGGCCCAGGGCACTGAAGCTTTCTTT
NA,NA,TRBJ1-1,TRBV6-2/TRBV6-3,CASRTVATEAFF,TGTGCCAGCAGAACAGTGGCCACTGAAGCTTTCTTT
NA,few,TRBJ2-7,TRBV30,CAWTAGVEQYF,TGTGCCTGGACGGCAGGGGTCGAGCAGTACTTC
NA,many,TRBJ2-7,TRBV12-3/TRBV12-4,CASSFFWHEQYF,TGTGCCAGCAGTTTTTTTTGGCACGAGCAGTACTTC
TRBD2,few,TRBJ2-1,TRBV29-1,CSVEPLAGSYNEQFF,TGCAGCGTTGAACCCCTAGCGGGGAGCTACAATGAGCAGTTCTTC
NA,few,TRBJ1-1,TRBV4-3,CASSQDLAPSDTEAFF,TGCGCCAGCAGCCAAGATCTCGCCCCCTCGGACACTGAAGCTTTCTTT
NA,NA,TRBJ1-3,TRBV9,CASSVDVTGNTIYF,TGTGCCAGCAGCGTAGATGTGACTGGAAACACCATATATTTT
NA,many,TRBJ2-3,TRBV7-2,CASSLRGVTDTQYF,TGTGCCAGCAGCTTAAGAGGGGTCACAGATACGCAGTATTTT
NA,few,TRBJ2-2,TRBV4-2,CASSQTVGDAGELFF,TGTGCCAGCAGCCAAACGGTAGGGGACGCCGGGGAGCTGTTTTTT
TRBD1,NA,TRBJ2-7,TRBV30,CAWSVGTGVSYEQYF,TGTGCCTGGAGTGTAGGGACAGGGGTCTCCTACGAGCAGTACTTC
NA,NA,TRBJ1-1,TRBV24-1,CATSDSDPGAEAFF,TGTGCCACCAGTGATTCGGACCCCGGGGCTGAAGCTTTCTTT
NA,few,TRBJ2-1,TRBV7-8,CASRAFGNGQFF,TGTGCCAGCAGGGCTTTTGGTAATGGGCAGTTCTTC
NA,few,TRBJ2-1,TRBV27,CASWATHNEQFF,TGTGCCAGCTGGGCCACCCACAATGAGCAGTTCTTC